The 16 T cell receptor beta chains reported below all come from one sample, sequenced in a study of blood T cells in healthy people across ages. A second roughly 6 to 11 cycle PCR used barcoded and J-beta primers. TCRdb redid the calling of the 5' RACE reads with MiXCR, one entry per CDR3 protein. Here the sample spans 700,000 to 900,000 distinct CDR3 sequences, roughly 50% being singletons. The source material was blood. The source of these receptors is a man older than 75 in good health.

V usage is TRBV20-1 and J usage is TRBJ1-2; D uncertain. The germline CDR1 and CDR2 sequences are DFQATT and SNEGSKA (reference sequence). The ends were cut back, 3 bases at V and 8 bases at J, with 22 bases in the middle. This CDR3 has 15 residues. The chain's CDR3 is CSASYQARAQGGYTF. CDR3 DNA: TGCAGTGCTAGTTACCAGGCAAGGGCCCAAGGGGGCTACACCTTC.

The gene calls are TRBV5-5 and TRBJ2-7; tentative D call: TRBD1 (5 bases). The CDR3 runs 15 residues. V was pared by 2 bases and J by 3 bases, with 15 bases between. From germline, CDR1 is SGHKS and CDR2 YYEKEE (reference sequence). In nucleotides, the CDR3 is TGTGCCAGCAGCTTCTCTTTCCAGGGTCTCTACGAGCAGTACTTC. It translates to CASSFSFQGLYEQYF.

This clonotype has more than one count but fewer than ten. This chain links TRBV2 with TRBJ2-1, with a weak D call TRBD2 (6 bases). V lost 8 bases and J 10 bases, leaving 9 bases between the germline ends. Germline V gene lookup returns CDR1 SNHLY and CDR2 FYNNEI. This CDR3 contains 10 residues. The CDR3 spells CASRAGEQFF. CDR3 nucleotide sequence: TGTGCCAGCCGGGCGGGGGAGCAGTTCTTC.

The rearrangement uses TRBV4-1 and TRBJ2-1; the match to TRBD1 covers 9 bases. The J segment lost 13 bases and the V segment lost 8 bases, leaving 12 bases of the junction unmatched. Per germline, CDR1 MGHRA and CDR2 YSYEKL. CDR3 length: 13 amino acids. CDR3 sequence (DNA): TGCGCCAGCGAACAGGGGGCGCAAGAGACCCAGTTCTTC. Its protein is CASEQGAQETQFF.

The rearrangement links TRBV28 to TRBJ1-2; no firm D call. CDR3 size: 14 residues. Deletions cut 3 bases from V and 4 bases from J, with 12 bases between. Germline values: CDR1 MDHEN, CDR2 SYDVKM. The CDR3 DNA reads as TGTGCCAGCAGTTTGAGCGAGATGGGCTATGGCTACACCTTC. Protein: CASSLSEMGYGYTF.

Many counts were recorded for this clonotype. The chain carries TRBV29-1 and TRBJ1-2; the D is unclear. Germline CDR1 is SQVTM and CDR2 is ANQGSEA. The CDR3 runs 15 residues. Trimming cost V 6 bases and J 0 bases, with 17 bases left between them. Here the CDR3 DNA reads TGCAGCGTCCACAGCCTCGGGCCTTCTAACTATGGCTACACCTTC. It codes for CSVHSLGPSNYGYTF.

The CDR3 spells CASRAGVSSYNEQFF. CDR3 in DNA: TGTGCCAGCAGGGCGGGGGTGAGCTCCTACAATGAGCAGTTCTTC. The genes are TRBV12-3 or TRBV12-4 and TRBJ2-1; 7 bases match TRBD2. The V gene end was trimmed by 6 bases and the J gene end by 0 bases; junction bases not matched to a gene: 5. The CDR3 covers 15 residues.

As concerns this clonotype: The missing conserved phenylalanine or tryptophan at the end of this CDR3 makes a read error likely. The chain uses TRBV29-1 and TRBJ1-5; no reliable D call. The length of the CDR3 is 12 residues. In germline, CDR1 is SQVTM, CDR2 ANQGSEA. Trimming shortened V by 7 bases and J by 4 bases, and 11 bases separated the two germline ends. The CDR3 is CSAVDGNQPQHL. For the CDR3, the DNA is TGCAGCGCTGTGGACGGAAATCAGCCCCAGCATCTT.

V is TRBV6-1 and J is TRBJ2-3, with TRBD2 as a possible D gene (7 bases). V was clipped by 2 bases and J by 14 bases, with 23 bases between them. Germline CDR1 MNHNS, CDR2 SASEGT. This CDR3 region has 15 residues. CDR3 residues: CASSERGGGHRYAYF. The CDR3 nucleotides are TGTGCCAGCAGTGAAAGGGGAGGGGGGCACAGATACGCGTATTTT.

This clonotype showed up just a few times. The junction differs from germline at one of its ends, possibly a read error. J is TRBJ2-1 and V is TRBV9; unclear D gene. From germline, CDR1 is SGDLS and CDR2 YYNGEE. This CDR3 comprises 11 residues. As DNA, the CDR3 is TGCGCCAGCAGCGTGGCAAATGAGCAGTTCTTC. Translated: CASSVANEQFF.

The chain combines TRBV20-1 with TRBJ1-1; 7 positions match TRBD1. The CDR3 totals 15 residues. V was clipped by 0 bases and J by 7 bases; unmatched bases: 11. Germline V gene data show CDR1 as DFQATT and CDR2 as SNEGSKA (reference sequence). The CDR3 DNA reads as TGCAGTGCTAGAGATGGCAGGGGGGTCGGCATTGAAGCTTTCTTT. It codes for CSARDGRGVGIEAFF.

The rearrangement uses TRBV7-2 and TRBJ2-3, with 7 bases matching TRBD2. Trimming took 4 bases from V and 7 from J; bases not matched to a gene: 5. Per germline, CDR1 SGHTA and CDR2 FQGNSA. The CDR3 spans 13 residues. CDR3 sequence (DNA): TGTGCCAGCAGCTCACCGGGGGGAAATACGCAGTATTTT. Protein sequence: CASSSPGGNTQYF.

The chain employs TRBV4-2 and TRBJ2-1, with a weak D call TRBD2 (7 bases). The germline V and J ends were trimmed by 4 bases and 7 bases, with 17 bases remaining between them. There are 15 residues in the CDR3. The V gene's germline CDR1 is LGHNA and CDR2 YNFKEQ. The CDR3 spells CASSPNSRGPNEQFF. As DNA, the CDR3 is TGTGCCAGCAGCCCCAACTCGCGGGGGCCGAATGAGCAGTTCTTC.

This clonotype has only a few counts. The chain combines TRBV12-3 or TRBV12-4 with TRBJ2-7; D might be TRBD1 or TRBD2, each matching 6 bases. The CDR3 spans 13 residues. V lost 7 bases and J 2 bases, leaving 12 bases between the germline ends. CDR3 residues: CASTEGVAYEQYF. The CDR3 bases are TGTGCCAGCACGGAGGGGGTAGCCTACGAGCAGTACTTC.

This chain connects TRBV20-1 to TRBJ2-7; TRBD2 is a possible D gene (6 bases). The CDR3 covers 15 residues. Trimming cost V 1 base and J 3 bases, with 16 bases left between them. The germline V gene has CDR1 DFQATT and CDR2 SNEGSKA (reference sequence). The chain's CDR3 is CSARVTGDPNYEQYF. The CDR3 nucleotides read TGCAGTGCTAGAGTAACGGGGGACCCAAACTACGAGCAGTACTTC.

The chain couples TRBV29-1 to TRBJ2-6, with D hard to call. Trimming pared 2 bases from V and 2 bases from J, leaving 7 bases between. Germline CDR1 SQVTM, CDR2 ANQGSEA. The CDR3 totals 14 residues. The CDR3 region has the DNA TGCAGCGTTGAAATACCAGCTGGGGCCAACGTCCTGACTTTC. Residues: CSVEIPAGANVLTF.